This T cell receptor (beta chain) originates from a study of blood T cell repertoires in COVID-19. Study details: The United States, Italy and Spain supplied acute and convalescent COVID-19 samples. T cells, B-cell-depleted T cells, or PBMCs provided the cDNA or gDNA that served as material.

CDR3 length equals 14 residues. J gave up 4 bases and V 5 bases, and 5 bases lay outside the gene matches. Germline values: CDR1 LNHDA, CDR2 SQIVND (reference sequence). In the source study's methods: Reference gene primer amplification gave estimated nucleated cell counts. Sequencing was performed with immunoSEQ multiplex PCR; in TCRdb, only in-frame clones are kept and a portion is missing. Clonal size and the V and J genes are those of that table, whereas D and trimming came from the DNA. The repertoire consists of tens of thousands of clones, with roughly 84% occurring once and the leading ten covering 4.5% to 5.5%.

Sequenced input: peripheral blood. The sequence was obtained from a woman in her sixties or seventies with acute or convalescent COVID-19. J is TRBJ1-1 and V is TRBV19, with TRBD1 matching over 9 bases. The CDR3 bases are TGTGCCAGTAGTCCGGACAGGGGCCCCACTGAAGCTTTCTTT. Its protein is CASSPDRGPTEAFF.